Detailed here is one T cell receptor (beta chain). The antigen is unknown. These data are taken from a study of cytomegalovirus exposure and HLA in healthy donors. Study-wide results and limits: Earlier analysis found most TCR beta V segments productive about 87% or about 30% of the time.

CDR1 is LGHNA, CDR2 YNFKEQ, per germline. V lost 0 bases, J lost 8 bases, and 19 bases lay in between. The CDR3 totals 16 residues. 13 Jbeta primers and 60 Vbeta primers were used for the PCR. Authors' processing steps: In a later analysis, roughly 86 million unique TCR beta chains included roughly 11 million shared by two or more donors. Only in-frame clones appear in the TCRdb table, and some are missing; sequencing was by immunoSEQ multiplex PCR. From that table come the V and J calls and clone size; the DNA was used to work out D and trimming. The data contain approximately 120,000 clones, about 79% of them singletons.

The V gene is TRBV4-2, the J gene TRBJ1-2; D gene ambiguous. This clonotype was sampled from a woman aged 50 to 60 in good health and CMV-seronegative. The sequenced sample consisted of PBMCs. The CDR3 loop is CASSQELSGAQRGYTF. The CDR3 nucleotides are TGTGCCAGCAGCCAAGAACTCTCGGGAGCTCAGAGGGGCTACACCTTC.